Sequencing of this T cell receptor beta chain was carried out in a study of blood T cells in healthy people across ages. Next came a second PCR, run for about 7 to 12 cycles, which used a sample-barcoded 5' primer along with a J-beta primer mix. A single record per CDR3 protein comes from TCRdb applying MiXCR to the 5' RACE reads. The sample includes approximately 960,000 distinct CDR3 sequences, roughly 29% of them seen just once. The CDR3 contains 17 residues. CDR1 and CDR2 from the germline V gene are SGHTA and FQGNSA. V was clipped by 5 bases and J by 7 bases; unmatched bases: 13. These data were likewise used in another study, on T cells of mothers and their children.

The chain uses TRBV7-2 and TRBJ2-1, with 11 bases identical to TRBD2. Material for sequencing was blood. This clonotype originated in a woman in her thirties or forties in good health. CDR3 residues: CASSIPPLAGASNEQFF. The CDR3 DNA reads TGTGCCAGCAGCATCCCCCCACTAGCGGGGGCCAGTAATGAGCAGTTCTTC.